Sequencing of this TCR beta chain was carried out in a study of cytomegalovirus exposure and HLA in healthy donors (TCRdb year 2017). The study in broad terms: According to an earlier analysis of a few hundred of the donors, about 190 million T cells yielded approximately 120 million unique TCR beta sequences and about 280 Gb of sequence data. The number of typed donors differed by locus: roughly 620-630 for A, B, C, DRB1 and DQB1; some 540 for DQA1; about 600 for DPA1; and some 430 for DPB1. About 280 gigabases of sequencing data and tens of millions of unique TCR sequences made up an early release that covered 640 HLA-typed donors. High-throughput TCR immunosequencing, statistical association of individual TCRs with disease status, and machine learning were combined to predict cytomegalovirus infection status. An earlier analysis of roughly 600 of the donors used high-throughput TCR beta sequencing to judge whether each TCR beta V gene segment behaved as functional or pseudogenic. A later genetic analysis used genome-wide SNP genotypes for about 60% of the roughly 670 donors, treating that subset as a discovery cohort. The aim of the study was to test whether cataloging public T cell receptors could identify signatures of past pathogen exposure. A separate validation cohort of 100 to 150 different subjects was used in addition to the roughly 700-subject first cohort. In the later analysis, no new phenotypic data were used to find candidate immune exposures; instead, reliance was placed on TCR beta sequences and their occurrence across donors. Of the roughly 400 genotyped donors, approximately 82% fell in the genetic ancestry cluster associated with self-reported Caucasian donors. To study patterns of TCR occurrence, a later analysis re-analyzed previously published TCR beta repertoires from around 660 donors and added high-resolution HLA genotyping. Four to six DR-DQ haplotypes were handled as single units for association and clustering, since linkage in the cohort was strong. Class I and class II HLA loci were covered by the typing at four-digit resolution. The study used immunosequencing to profile the T cell repertoires of some 600 subjects and linked those repertoires to cytomegalovirus serostatus. All discovery cohort repertoires had been generated on a single sequencing platform. Donor age, sex, ethnicity and CMV serostatus were collected together with the repertoire data. On average, roughly 250,000 unique TCR beta nucleotide sequences were sequenced per donor among 398 genotyped donors of the cohort, with roughly 18% of those sequences being non-productive. Broader findings and caveats from the paper: A further reported finding was that TCR beta sequences accurately predicted the HLA-A and HLA-B alleles for most subjects in the first cohort. In an earlier analysis of approximately 600 of the donors, most TCR beta V segments were observed in productive rearrangements about 90% or about 30% of the time, broadly matching IMGT annotations. In a later genetic analysis, fewer N-insertions in productive TCRs were reported among donors in an Asian-associated ancestry cluster than the roughly 700-donor mean. Only TCR beta chains were sequenced in this cohort, and the absence of alpha or paired-chain data limited detectable features. The presence/absence analyses assumed that sequencing depth was roughly uniform across donors, and that assumption may not be true. Several of the top co-occurrence clusters appeared to be linked to parvovirus B19, influenza, CMV and Epstein-Barr virus, according to a later analysis. In a later analysis, TCR association rates were found to vary across HLA loci, with the most associated TCRs seen for DRB1 alleles and the fewest for HLA-C alleles. Most TCR sequences were observed very rarely across donors, whereas some public TCRs were present in many individuals. Because HLA typing was missing for some donors at each locus, association tests included only the typed subset. A few of the identified cytomegalovirus-associated TCR beta chains were confirmed in vitro to be specific for cytomegalovirus antigens. A later analysis found that most CMV-associated TCR beta chains appeared HLA-restricted, with HLA associations seemingly driven largely by CMV exposure. According to the authors, the approach could potentially be generalized to other disease states and immunological phenotypes. Linkage disequilibrium might explain the correlated functional status among segregating V segments, but an unknown experimental factor could not be ruled out. Some IMGT-functional V segments, including TRBV6-2 and TRBV6-3, could not be distinguished by the 87-base-pair reads and were therefore excluded. In a later analysis, HLA-associated TCR beta chains were found to be more clonally expanded and to have lower generation probabilities than equally common non-associated chains. In a later genetic analysis, a missense DCLRE1C variant was associated with V-gene and J-gene trimming of TCR beta chains, and the association was replicated in an independent cohort. When HLA alleles, especially DR and DQ, strongly co-occurred, attributing TCR associations to individual alleles was difficult. Roughly 15 rarely observed V segments, including chromosome 9 orphons, were excluded from the earlier analysis of about 500 of the donors because counts were too low. The only immune exposure information available for the cohort was CMV serostatus. The classifier was reported to diagnose cytomegalovirus status with high specificity and sensitivity in both the original cohort and the validation cohort. The sequencing pipeline was judged likely to have produced a cluster of highly shared sequence variants as a technical artifact. The study gave a list of some 150 TCR beta chains associated with cytomegalovirus. Specific HLA alleles were associated with 16,951 TCR beta sequences at a false discovery rate of 0.05 in a later analysis.

The method was the immunoSEQ multiplex PCR assay. The multiplex PCR relied on a mix of 60 forward primers for TCR Vbeta segments and 13 reverse primers for TCR Jbeta segments. A multiplex PCR assay on genomic DNA amplified the CDR3 region of rearranged TCR beta genes. The amplified TCR beta libraries were sequenced on the Illumina HiSeq System as 87-base-pair reads. Regarding the original processing steps: In a later analysis, approximately 74 million unique TCR beta chains were counted across the approximately 620 repertoires, and roughly 11 million of these chains were shared by at least two donors. A nearest-neighbor algorithm error-corrected the raw reads and collapsed the reads into unique sequences, merging closely related sequences to remove PCR and sequencing errors. V, D and J gene segments were assigned by aligning CDR3 sequences to IMGT reference sequences. For a sequence to be retained, at least a six-nucleotide match to both a V gene segment and a J gene segment was required. A rearrangement counted as productive if the CDR3 had no stop codons and remained in frame with V and J, and every other rearrangement counted as non-productive. Following IMGT convention, CDR3 was defined as the stretch from the second conserved V-encoded cysteine to the conserved J-encoded phenylalanine. Sequences without an unambiguous match to a single V gene segment were excluded from the earlier analysis of several hundred of the donors. In an earlier analysis of 587 of the donors, V segments were called functional above 56.7% productive rearrangements and were called segregating when the between-donor standard deviation exceeded 5%. A statistical classification framework was built to diagnose cytomegalovirus status from the catalog of TCR beta chain sequences. A later analysis assigned V and J genes by comparing TCR nucleotide sequences with IMGT/GENE-DB human TR gene sequences. In a later analysis, CDR3 sequences and most-parsimonious VDJ recombination scenarios were assigned using the TCRdist pipeline. In a later analysis, each TCR beta chain was defined by its CDR3 amino acid sequence together with its V-gene family, and reads lacking a unique V-gene family were excluded. To address suspected cross-contamination and a sequencing artifact, a later analysis removed approximately 590 highly shared, low-generation-probability nucleotide sequences. In a later analysis, a clonal expansion index was calculated for each public chain from normalized within-repertoire ranks of inferred template counts. In a later analysis, generation probabilities were computed with a VDJ recombination model fitted to out-of-frame rearrangements, and the resulting probabilities were checked against IGoR. In a later analysis, TCR-TCR, TCR-HLA and TCR-CMV co-occurrence was scored with hypergeometric tests, and a repertoire-size bias correction was applied to TCR pairs. A later analysis estimated false discovery rates by permuting HLA or CMV assignments 20 times. A later analysis grouped co-occurring TCRs with DBSCAN, adding TCRdist sequence similarity when clustering within HLA-allele-positive subsets. Co-occurrence clustering excluded repertoires with fewer than 30,000 or more than 120,000 public chains, plus five with anomalous nucleotide sharing. Not all clones reach the TCRdb copy of this immuneACCESS table, which keeps in-frame sequences only. Checked studies attribute under half of the gap to unresolved V genes and leave the rest unexplained. Clonal size and the V and J genes are those of that table, whereas D and trimming came from the DNA. The sample profile shows 150,000 to 200,000 clones; around 82% of them were found once. The ten largest clones represent 0.25% to 0.3% of the sample.

In total, roughly 710 healthy bone marrow donors made up the cohort. Cohort members were all nominally healthy when sampled, although unrecorded immune exposures were likely present. The donor was CMV seronegative and belonged to the group of over 350 seronegative cohort members. A peripheral blood sample was provided by each donor, and peripheral blood mononuclear cells were used for TCR beta sequencing. Genomic DNA was extracted from the blood cell samples with the Qiagen DNeasy Blood Extraction Kit. Between the V and J ends, shortened by 8 bases and 3 bases respectively, the junction contains 8 bases. The germline V gene encodes CDR1 MNHNS and CDR2 SASEGT. The CDR3 contains 11 residues, cysteine and phenylalanine counted. CDR3 DNA is the only sequence kept; it has 33 bases, read in frame from the first base. On this clone itself: Its cognate antigen has yet to be identified. Per-nucleotide qualities are absent, and no much larger clonotype sits a single base away.

The sequence derives from a boy between 5 and 17 years old in good health and CMV-seronegative. The V and J genes are TRBV6-1 and TRBJ2-7, with TRBD2 perhaps the D gene, on 6 matching bases. The specimen sequenced was PBMCs. The bases are TGTGCCAGCTCGGACTACTACGAGCAGTACTTC. The resulting protein is CASSDYYEQYF.